A single T cell receptor beta chain is shown here with its context. Its matching antigen is unknown. The data were obtained in a study of cytomegalovirus exposure and HLA in healthy donors. Broader study findings: Diagnosis of cytomegalovirus status made by the classifier reportedly showed high specificity and sensitivity. Roughly even sequencing depth across donors was the assumption behind the presence/absence analyses.

The PCR ran on 60 Vbeta and 13 Jbeta primers. The repertoire was sequenced with immunoSEQ multiplex PCR; TCRdb's copy has only in-frame clones and lacks some. Here the sample spans some 130,000 clones, around 83% being singletons. The sequenced material came from PBMCs. The TCR was taken from a woman aged 45 to 65 in good health and CMV-seropositive.

The CDR3, as DNA: TGTGCCACCCCGTGGACACCGCTGAACACTGAAGCTTTCTTT. It is translated as CATPWTPLNTEAFF. This chain connects TRBV28 to TRBJ1-1, with D possibly being TRBD1 (5 bases). The CDR3 is 14 amino acids. The germline V and J ends were trimmed by 10 bases and 0 bases, with 15 bases remaining between them. CDR1 MDHEN and CDR2 SYDVKM come from the germline V gene.